The present TCR beta chain was sequenced within a study of patients and donors after allogeneic stem cell transplantation. The sample holds many counts of this clonotype. TCRdb itself ran the RT-PCR reads through MiXCR, one entry per CDR3 protein. Of about 960,000 distinct CDR3 sequences listed, around 17% are singletons. Trimming shortened V by 3 bases and J by 8 bases, and 7 bases separated the two germline ends. This CDR3 is 10 amino acids long. The germline CDR1 and CDR2 sequences are DFQATT and SNEGSKA (reference sequence). The material sequenced was blood, either unsorted or a sorted T cell fraction (not recorded which). The chain links TRBV20-1 to TRBJ1-2; D gene unclear. The sequence was collected from a human donor who was either an allogeneic HSCT recipient or a stem cell or donor lymphocyte infusion donor (not recorded which). It is not recorded whose cells these are; they may come from a transplant donor. CDR3 amino acids: CSASYAGYTF. The DNA of the CDR3 is TGCAGTGCTAGTTACGCCGGCTACACCTTC.